This record covers a single T cell receptor beta chain. As yet, its antigen is unknown. The table came from immunoSEQ multiplex PCR; TCRdb's copy has only in-frame clones and leaves some out. The profile shows tens of thousands of clones, about 88% of them singletons. These data are taken from a study of OX40 agonist ivuxolimab in advanced cancers. Study details: Allowance was made for prior anti-PD-1, anti-PD-L1 or anti-CTLA-4 therapy, and around 41% had some. Partial responses were achieved by three patients, one with hepatocellular carcinoma and two with cutaneous melanoma.

Broader study findings: Several nonresponders also turned out to have low normalized T-cell clonal expansion. Researchers did not establish what antigens the expanded peripheral T cells target.

Germline loops: CDR1 SGHRS, CDR2 YFSETQ. V lost 4 bases to trimming and J lost 6 bases; unmatched junction nucleotides: 6. The CDR3 length is 13 residues. The origin of this receptor is an adult with an advanced solid tumor such as melanoma, head and neck, liver or kidney cancer. Material: CD4+ or CD8+ T cells sorted from blood, obtained in a trial of the OX40 agonist ivuxolimab. This sequence joins TRBV5-1 and TRBJ1-1; 7 bases align to TRBD1. The CDR3 sequence is CASSLQGSAEAFF. Here the CDR3 DNA reads TGCGCCAGCAGCCTACAGGGGAGCGCTGAAGCTTTCTTT.